This T cell receptor beta chain is from a study of T cells after yellow fever vaccination. Study context: Fractions of low cell number were prepared using SMART-Seq v4 Ultra Low Input.

This clonotype was seen a handful of times. The antigen is not known. Overall study results and limits: The study found a weaker secondary response that peaked faster, day 5 versus 15.

TCRdb re-called the 5' RACE reads through MiXCR, storing one row per CDR3 protein. The sample gives some 350,000 distinct CDR3 sequences, 7.5% to 9% of which show up once; roughly 18% is in the top ten. The input for sequencing was PBMCs, taken on the day of the first yellow fever vaccination. This clonotype was sampled from a man between 18 and 35 years old who received the YFV17D yellow fever vaccine.

The CDR3 loop is CASSAGTVLPDTQYF. CDR3 bases: TGTGCCAGCAGCGCAGGGACAGTATTACCAGATACGCAGTATTTT. This sequence joins TRBV9 and TRBJ2-3; TRBD1 matches at 7 bases. The CDR3 is made up of 15 amino acids. The trim removed 3 bases at V and 4 bases at J, leaving 8 bases unmatched. Germline assignment: CDR1 SGDLS and CDR2 YYNGEE.